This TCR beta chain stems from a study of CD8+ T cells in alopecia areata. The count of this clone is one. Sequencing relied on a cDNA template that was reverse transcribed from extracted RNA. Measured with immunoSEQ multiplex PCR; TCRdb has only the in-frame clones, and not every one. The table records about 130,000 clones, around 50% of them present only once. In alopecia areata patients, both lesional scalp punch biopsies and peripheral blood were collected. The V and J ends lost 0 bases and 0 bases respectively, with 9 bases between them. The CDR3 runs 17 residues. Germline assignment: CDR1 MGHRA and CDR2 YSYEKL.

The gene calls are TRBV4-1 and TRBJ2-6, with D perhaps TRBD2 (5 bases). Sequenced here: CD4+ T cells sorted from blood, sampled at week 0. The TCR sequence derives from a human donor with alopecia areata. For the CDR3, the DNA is TGCGCCAGCAGCCAAGATGTCGGGATCTCTGGGGCCAACGTCCTGACTTTC. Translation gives CASSQDVGISGANVLTF.